This T cell receptor beta chain was identified in a study of cytomegalovirus exposure and HLA in healthy donors. As for this clone: Its antigen is currently unknown.

V gave up 2 bases and J gave up 8 bases, with 10 bases separating them. CDR1 and CDR2 from the germline V gene are MNHEY and SMNVEV (reference sequence). The CDR3 has 13 amino acids. Overall study findings and caveats: Compared with the approximately 680-donor mean, an Asian-associated ancestry cluster reportedly had fewer N-insertions, according to a later analysis. Most TCR sequences were seen very rarely across donors, but some public TCRs occurred in many.

PCR primers comprised 60 Vbeta and 13 Jbeta primers. Repertoires were generated with immunoSEQ multiplex PCR, while TCRdb's copy carries only in-frame clones and drops some. The data show approximately 87,000 clones, 84% seen once. The gene calls are TRBV27 and TRBJ2-1; no firm D call. The TCR originated in a woman aged 18-35 years in good health and CMV-seropositive. Sequencing input: PBMCs. In nucleotides, the CDR3 is TGTGCCAGCAGTTTAGGGCAGTCCTATGAGCAGTTCTTC. This sequence encodes CASSLGQSYEQFF.